The next 20 T cell receptor beta chains were all read from a single sample in a study of technical replicates of blood from a handful of donors. Produced via immunoSEQ multiplex PCR; TCRdb's table is partial and in-frame only. The table lists about 74,000 clones, approximately 75% of them singletons. The source material was PBMCs. These receptors originate from a human donor in good health. Some clones in this sample may be carry-over from other donors' samples.

The V gene is TRBV13, the J gene TRBJ2-2; no reliable D call. V lost 5 bases to trimming and J lost 6 bases, with 10 bases between them. This CDR3 is 13 amino acids long. Germline CDR1 reads PRHDT; CDR2 reads FYEKMQ (reference sequence). DNA for the CDR3: TGTGCCAGCAGCCTTAGAATTTCCGGGGAGCTGTTTTTT. It is translated as CASSLRISGELFF.

In its sample, this clone was seen a few times. The chain has TRBV2 and TRBJ1-5; D possibly corresponds to TRBD1 (6 bases). The CDR3 has 12 amino acids. Germline V lookup: CDR1 SNHLY, CDR2 FYNNEI. With 2 bases removed from V and 11 bases from J, the gap between germline ends came to 10 bases. DNA for the CDR3: TGTGCCAGCAGTGAAAGACAGGACACCCAGCATTTT. It encodes CASSERQDTQHF.

The gene calls are TRBV5-1 and TRBJ2-1; 10 nucleotides match TRBD2. V shed 3 bases, J shed 4 bases, and the junction held 4 bases outside the gene matches. CDR3 length equals 15 residues. Germline loops: CDR1 SGHRS, CDR2 YFSETQ. Here the CDR3 reads CASSWGLASYNEQFF. The CDR3 DNA is TGCGCCAGCAGCTGGGGACTAGCGAGTTACAATGAGCAGTTCTTC.

The chain couples TRBV9 to TRBJ2-7, with 9 positions matching TRBD1. The germline CDR1 and CDR2 sequences are SGDLS and YYNGEE. V lost 4 bases and J lost 2; bases outside the gene matches: 4. This CDR3 contains 14 residues. In DNA form, the CDR3 reads TGTGCCAGCAGCAGGACAGGGGTCGCCTACGAGCAGTACTTC. Translating it yields CASSRTGVAYEQYF.

CDR3 residues: CASSLEDRVVNEQFF. The CDR3 region has the DNA TGCGCCAGCAGCTTGGAGGACAGGGTCGTTAATGAGCAGTTCTTC. The chain combines TRBV5-1 with TRBJ2-1; 8 nucleotides align to TRBD1. The germline V gene encodes CDR1 SGHRS and CDR2 YFSETQ. The ends lost 0 bases at V and 7 bases at J; junction bases unmatched: 6. This CDR3 region has 15 residues.

The chain employs TRBV10-3 and TRBJ1-5; D unclear. Germline lookup yields CDR1 ENHRY and CDR2 SYGVKD. The CDR3 loop spans 14 amino acids. V gave up 4 bases and J gave up 4 bases, with 11 bases separating them. Here the CDR3 reads CAISVAGANQPQHF. DNA of the CDR3: TGTGCCATCAGTGTCGCTGGAGCGAATCAGCCCCAGCATTTT.

V is TRBV2 and J is TRBJ2-7; TRBD1 is a possible D gene (6 bases). The germline gives CDR1 SNHLY, CDR2 FYNNEI. The CDR3 runs to 12 residues. Between the trimmed V and J ends, which lost 6 bases and 3 bases, there was a span of 9 bases. The CDR3 nucleotides read TGTGCCAGCAGGGACAGCCACTACGAGCAGTACTTC. Protein: CASRDSHYEQYF. The whole variable domain, remainder taken from reference TRBV2 and TRBJ2-7, is EPEVTQTPSHQVTQMGQEVILRCVPISNHLYFYWYRQILGQKVEFLVSFYNNEISEKSEIFDDQFSVERPDGSNFTLKIRSTKLEDSAMYFCASRDSHYEQYFGPGTRLTVT.

V gene TRBV7-9 combines with J gene TRBJ1-3; a weak D match, TRBD1 (5 bases). This CDR3 contains 13 residues. Germline values: CDR1 SEHNR, CDR2 FQNEAQ (reference sequence). Trimming cost V 11 bases and J 0 bases, with 11 bases left between them. CDR3 residues: CAFSGGSGNTIYF. The DNA for the CDR3 is TGTGCCTTTTCGGGGGGCTCTGGAAACACCATATATTTT.

This clone appeared once. The gene calls are TRBV5-6 and TRBJ2-7; perhaps TRBD1 as D (6 bases). CDR3 size: 14 residues. Trimming pared 3 bases from V and 0 bases from J, leaving 10 bases between. The germline V gene has CDR1 SGHDT and CDR2 YYEEEE. CDR3 DNA: TGTGCCAGCAGCTACAGGACAGCCTCCTACGAGCAGTACTTC. Its translation is CASSYRTASYEQYF.

A single count supports this clone. In DNA, the CDR3 is TGTGCCAGCAGCTTATTCGGAGCGGGACTCACAGATACGCAGTATTTT. Amino acids: CASSLFGAGLTDTQYF. The chain joins TRBV7-2 to TRBJ2-3, with 7 bases fitting TRBD2. Germline V gene lookup returns CDR1 SGHTA and CDR2 FQGNSA. The CDR3 contains 16 residues. Trimming removed 2 bases from V and 2 bases from J; junction bases left unmatched: 7.

The chain joins TRBV7-9 to TRBJ2-1; 8 bases line up with TRBD1. V was clipped by 5 bases and J by 4 bases; unmatched bases: 7. CDR3 length: 15 amino acids. Germline V gives CDR1 SEHNR, CDR2 FQNEAQ (reference sequence). CDR3 nucleotides: TGTGCCAGCAGCAAGCCGGGACAGGCATACAATGAGCAGTTCTTC. It is translated as CASSKPGQAYNEQFF.

This clone was detected only once. The V and J genes are TRBV4-1 and TRBJ2-3, with TRBD2 matching 10 bases. This CDR3 region has 17 residues. CDR1 MGHRA and CDR2 YSYEKL come from the germline V gene. V trimming: 0 bases; J trimming: 2 bases; junction bases outside the gene matches: 5. CDR3 sequence reads: CASSQDSGTSDTDTQYF. CDR3 DNA: TGCGCCAGCAGCCAAGATTCAGGGACTAGCGACACAGATACGCAGTATTTT.

The genes are TRBV14 and TRBJ2-7, with D perhaps TRBD2 (6 bases). The CDR3 totals 15 residues. V was shortened by 5 bases and J by 1 base, with 15 bases between the two germline ends. Per germline, CDR1 SGHDN and CDR2 FVKESK. CDR3 protein: CASSSRLGRSYEQYF. CDR3 coding DNA: TGTGCCAGCAGCTCAAGACTAGGAAGGTCCTACGAGCAGTACTTC.

The chain links TRBV14 to TRBJ1-1; 7 nucleotides agree with TRBD1. The CDR3 consists of 15 residues. V trimming: 5 bases; J trimming: 0 bases; junction bases outside the gene matches: 6. Germline-derived CDR1 and CDR2 are SGHDN and FVKESK. The CDR3 bases are TGTGCCAGCAGCGACAGGGAACGGGTGAACACTGAAGCTTTCTTT. Translating it yields CASSDRERVNTEAFF.

The rearrangement uses TRBV5-5 and TRBJ1-2; D remains unclear. The CDR3 is 16 amino acids. Trimming stripped 2 bases from V and 0 bases from J, with 14 bases between. Per the germline V gene, CDR1 is SGHKS and CDR2 is YYEKEE (reference sequence). The CDR3 protein is CASSFLPGVSNYGYTF. The CDR3 bases are TGTGCCAGCAGCTTCCTACCCGGGGTTTCTAACTATGGCTACACCTTC.

The J gene is TRBJ2-6, the V gene TRBV7-2, with 12 bases that match TRBD2. The CDR3 length is 19 residues. Germline V gene lookup returns CDR1 SGHTA and CDR2 FQGNSA. Germline trimming cut 1 base from V and 4 bases from J; bases unmatched to any gene: 8. CDR3 DNA sequence: TGTGCCAGCAGCTTAGGCCTAGCGGGAGGGCTGGGGGGGGCCAACGTCCTGACTTTC. Translation gives CASSLGLAGGLGGANVLTF.

The chain is built from TRBV7-2 and TRBJ2-7, with a weak D call TRBD1 (5 bases). Trimming removed 4 bases at V and 4 bases at J, with 17 bases between. Germline assignment: CDR1 SGHTA and CDR2 FQGNSA. The CDR3 spans 15 residues. CDR3 sequence reads: CASSSRGGSEYEQYF. The CDR3 nucleotides read TGTGCCAGCAGCTCAAGGGGTGGAAGCGAATACGAGCAGTACTTC.

The chain combines TRBV5-5 with TRBJ2-2; 8 bases match TRBD2. The CDR3 totals 16 residues. The germline V gene encodes CDR1 SGHKS and CDR2 YYEKEE (reference sequence). J lost 3 bases, V lost 0 bases, and 4 bases had no gene match. The CDR3 nucleotides are TGTGCCAGCAGCTTGGTGACTAGCGCGGACACCGGGGAGCTGTTTTTT. It is translated as CASSLVTSADTGELFF.

V and J are TRBV11-3 and TRBJ2-7; 9 nucleotides line up with TRBD1. Losses at the gene ends were 4 bases for V and 4 bases for J; bases not matched to a gene: 5. CDR3 length equals 14 residues. The V gene's germline CDR1 is SGHNT and CDR2 YENEEA. The chain's CDR3 is CASSSGQGLYEQYF. The CDR3 DNA follows: TGTGCCAGCAGCTCGGGACAGGGCTTGTACGAGCAGTACTTC.

CDR3 nucleotide sequence: TGTGCCAGCAGGAACAGGGGGGGGGCTGGCTATGGCTACACCTTC. This sequence encodes CASRNRGGAGYGYTF. This rearrangement joins TRBV21-1 to TRBJ1-2; the table's D call, TRBD1, was not checked against the DNA. TRBV21-1 is a pseudogene segment. The CDR3 has 15 amino acids.